Detailed here is one T cell receptor beta chain. As yet, its antigen is unknown. The sample originates from a study of T cell repertoires in cytomegalovirus infection. About the study: Carrying CMV and the relevant HLA type showed in public TCR beta signatures.

Using its own MiXCR run on the reads, TCRdb lists one record per CDR3 protein. The sample has about 920,000 distinct CDR3 sequences; approximately 31% are singletons. The CDR3 covers 14 residues. V was trimmed by 1 base and J by 9 bases, leaving 13 bases between them. Germline-derived CDR1 and CDR2 are MNHEY and SMNVEV (reference sequence). Study observations and caveats: The study found HLA-C-restricted CMV-specific TCR beta clonotypes dominating the ex vivo response. Frequencies of public TCR beta families were cumulated, and this identified carriers of CMV plus the relevant HLA.

This chain joins TRBV27 and TRBJ1-5; D is unresolved. This specimen was cultured CD8+ T cells from PBMCs, taken from culture after CMV antigen stimulation. The sequence came from a human donor in good health (CMV status not recorded). Some clones in this sample may be carry-over from other donors' samples. The CDR3 bases are TGTGCCAGCAGTTTATATCCCCGGGCCGCGCCCCAGCATTTT. It encodes CASSLYPRAAPQHF.